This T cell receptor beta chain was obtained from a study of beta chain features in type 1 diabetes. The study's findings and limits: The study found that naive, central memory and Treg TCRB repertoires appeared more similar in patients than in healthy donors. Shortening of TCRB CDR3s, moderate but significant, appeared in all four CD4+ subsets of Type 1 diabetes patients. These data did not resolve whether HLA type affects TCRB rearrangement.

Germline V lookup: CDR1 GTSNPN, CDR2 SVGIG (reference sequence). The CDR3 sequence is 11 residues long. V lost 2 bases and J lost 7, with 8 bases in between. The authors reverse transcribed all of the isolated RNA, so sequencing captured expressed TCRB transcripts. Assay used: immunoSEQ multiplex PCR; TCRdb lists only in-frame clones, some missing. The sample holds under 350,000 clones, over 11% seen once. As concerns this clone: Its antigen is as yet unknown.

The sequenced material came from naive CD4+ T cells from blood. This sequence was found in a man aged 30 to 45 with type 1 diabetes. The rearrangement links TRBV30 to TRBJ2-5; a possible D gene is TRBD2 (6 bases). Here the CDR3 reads CAWSPGGTQYF. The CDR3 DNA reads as TGTGCCTGGAGTCCCGGGGGGACCCAGTACTTC.